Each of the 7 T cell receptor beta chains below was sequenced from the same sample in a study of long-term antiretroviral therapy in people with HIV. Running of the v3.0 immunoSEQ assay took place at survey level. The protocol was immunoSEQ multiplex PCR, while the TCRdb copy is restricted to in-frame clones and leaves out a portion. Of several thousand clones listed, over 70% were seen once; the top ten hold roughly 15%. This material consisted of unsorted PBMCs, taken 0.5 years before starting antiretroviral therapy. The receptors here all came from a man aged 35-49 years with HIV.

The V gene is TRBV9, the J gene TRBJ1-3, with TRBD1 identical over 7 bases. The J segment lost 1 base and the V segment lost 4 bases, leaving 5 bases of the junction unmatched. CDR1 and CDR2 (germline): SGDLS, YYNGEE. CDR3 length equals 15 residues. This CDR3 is CASSPQGVSGNTIYF. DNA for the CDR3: TGTGCCAGCAGCCCTCAGGGGGTTTCTGGAAACACCATATATTTT.

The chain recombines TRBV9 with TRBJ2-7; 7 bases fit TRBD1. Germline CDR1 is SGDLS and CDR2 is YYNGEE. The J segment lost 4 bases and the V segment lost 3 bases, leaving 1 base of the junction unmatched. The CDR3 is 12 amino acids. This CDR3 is CASSETGYEQYF. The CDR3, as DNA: TGTGCCAGCAGCGAGACAGGGTACGAGCAGTACTTC.

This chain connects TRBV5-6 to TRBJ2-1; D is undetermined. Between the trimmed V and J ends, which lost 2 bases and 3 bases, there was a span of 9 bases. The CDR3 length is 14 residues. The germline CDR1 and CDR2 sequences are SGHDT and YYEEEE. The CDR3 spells CASSFGNLYNEQFF. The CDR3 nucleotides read TGTGCCAGCAGCTTTGGCAACCTCTACAATGAGCAGTTCTTC.

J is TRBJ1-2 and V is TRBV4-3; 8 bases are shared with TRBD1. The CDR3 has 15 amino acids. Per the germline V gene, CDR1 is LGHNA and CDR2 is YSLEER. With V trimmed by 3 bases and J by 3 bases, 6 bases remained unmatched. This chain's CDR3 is CASSQRLQGDYGYTF. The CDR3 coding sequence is TGCGCCAGCAGCCAGAGGCTACAGGGGGACTATGGCTACACCTTC.

This chain's CDR3 is CASSAGGTGANVLTF. The CDR3 nucleotides are TGCGCCAGCAGTGCAGGAGGGACCGGGGCCAACGTCCTGACTTTC. This chain connects TRBV10-1 to TRBJ2-6; TRBD2 is a possible D gene (6 bases). Between the trimmed V and J ends, which lost 4 bases and 4 bases, there was a span of 11 bases. The CDR3 covers 15 residues. Germline CDR1 reads WNHNN; CDR2 reads SYGVQD (reference sequence).

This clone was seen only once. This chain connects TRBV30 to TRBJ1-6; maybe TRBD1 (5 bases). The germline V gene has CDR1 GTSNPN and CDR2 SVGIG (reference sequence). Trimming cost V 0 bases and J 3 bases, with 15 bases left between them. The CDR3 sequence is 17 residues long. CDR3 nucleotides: TGTGCCTGGAGTGTACACTGGGGGTCGAACTATAATTCACCCCTCCACTTT. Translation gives CAWSVHWGSNYNSPLHF.

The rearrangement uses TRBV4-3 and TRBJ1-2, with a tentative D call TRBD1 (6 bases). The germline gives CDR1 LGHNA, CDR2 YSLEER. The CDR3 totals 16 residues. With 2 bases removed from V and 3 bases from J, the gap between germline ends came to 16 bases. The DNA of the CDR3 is TGCGCCAGCAGCCAATCAAACAGGGTCGGATACTATGGCTACACCTTC. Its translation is CASSQSNRVGYYGYTF.